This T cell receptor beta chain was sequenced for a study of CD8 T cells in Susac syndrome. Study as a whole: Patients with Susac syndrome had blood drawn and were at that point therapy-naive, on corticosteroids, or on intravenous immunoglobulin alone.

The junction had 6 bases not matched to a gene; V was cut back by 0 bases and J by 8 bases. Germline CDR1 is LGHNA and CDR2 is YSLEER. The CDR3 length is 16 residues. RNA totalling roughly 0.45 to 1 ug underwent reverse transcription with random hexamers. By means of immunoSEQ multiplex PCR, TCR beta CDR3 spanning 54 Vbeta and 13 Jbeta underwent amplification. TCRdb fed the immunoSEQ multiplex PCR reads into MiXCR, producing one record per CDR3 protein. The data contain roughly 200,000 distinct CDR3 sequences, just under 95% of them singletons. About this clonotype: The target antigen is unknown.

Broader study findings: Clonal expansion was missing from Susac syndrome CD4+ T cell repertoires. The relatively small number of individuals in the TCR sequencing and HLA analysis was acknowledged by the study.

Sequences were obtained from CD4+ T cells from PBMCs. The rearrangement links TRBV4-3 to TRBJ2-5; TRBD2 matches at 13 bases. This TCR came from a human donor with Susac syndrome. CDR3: CASSQDRGLAGITQYF. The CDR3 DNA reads TGCGCCAGCAGCCAAGATAGGGGACTAGCGGGAATTACCCAGTACTTC.